A selection of T cell receptor beta chains follows, all from one sample in a study of radiotherapy plus CTLA-4 blockade in lung cancer. Profiling relied on immunoSEQ multiplex PCR, and the TCRdb table lists in-frame clones only, not all of them. The sample includes about 60,000 clones, roughly four fifths of them seen just once. Sequencing was performed on peripheral blood, taken from a patient treated with radiotherapy plus ipilimumab. These TCRs come from a human donor with non-small cell lung cancer who had a complete response to radiotherapy plus ipilimumab. Both conserved end residues are part of each CDR3. The order of the fields is V gene, D gene, clone size, J gene, CDR3 DNA, CDR3 protein. The D gene is left open where the match is weak. Only some rows state a clone size, as once, few, many or a class for expanded clones.

>TRBV14|TRBD1|-|TRBJ2-7
TGTGCCAGCAGCCCGGTCCCGGGACAGGGGGGATACTACGAGCAGTACTTC
CASSPVPGQGGYYEQYF
>TRBV11-2|-|-|TRBJ2-7
TGTGCCAGCAGCTTAGATCAGAACGAGCAGTACTTC
CASSLDQNEQYF
>TRBV25-1|-|-|TRBJ1-2
TGTGCCAGCAGTGATACGGGTCTAACGCGCGGCTACACCTTC
CASSDTGLTRGYTF
>TRBV4-2|-|-|TRBJ2-1
TGTGCCAGCAGCCAAGCTCTAGCGCGCTACAATGAGCAGTTCTTC
CASSQALARYNEQFF
>TRBV18|TRBD1|-|TRBJ1-2
TGTGCCAGCTCACTGCTACAACCGGGACAGGGTTACTATGGCTACACCTTC
CASSLLQPGQGYYGYTF
>TRBV5-4|-|-|TRBJ1-2
TGTGCCAGCAGCTTGGGGGGGGGCTATGGCTACACCTTC
CASSLGGGYGYTF
>TRBV7-9|TRBD2|once|TRBJ2-7
TGTGCCAGCAGCTTGGACGGGGGAGGGTACGAGCAGTACTTC
CASSLDGGGYEQYF
>TRBV5-1|TRBD1|-|TRBJ2-1
TGCGCCAGCAGCTTGGTTGGACAGGGATACAATGAGCAGTTCTTC
CASSLVGQGYNEQFF
>TRBV30|-|-|TRBJ1-3
TGTGCCTGGAGTGTAGGCGGCAGTGGAAACACCATATATTTT
CAWSVGGSGNTIYF
>TRBV9|-|-|TRBJ2-5
TGTGCCAGCAGCGTAGCCGGCAGGGTAGAGACCCAGTACTTC
CASSVAGRVETQYF
>TRBV9|TRBD2|-|TRBJ2-1
TGTGCCAGCAGCCCGGGACTAGATTCCAATGAGCAGTTCTTC
CASSPGLDSNEQFF
>TRBV30|TRBD2|-|TRBJ2-5
TGTGCCTGGAGTGTTGTAGCGGGACGAGAGACCCAGTACTTC
CAWSVVAGRETQYF
>TRBV30|-|-|TRBJ1-5
TGTGCCTGGAGTCCACAGGGAAGTCAGCCCCAGCATTTT
CAWSPQGSQPQHF
>TRBV25-1|TRBD1|-|TRBJ2-1
TGTGCCAGCAGCGTAGACAGGGGTAAAGGTGAGCAGTTCTTC
CASSVDRGKGEQFF
>TRBV5-5|TRBD1|once|TRBJ1-2
TGTGCCAGCAGTTATACCGGGACAGGGTGGGACTATGGCTACACCTTC
CASSYTGTGWDYGYTF
>TRBV7-2|-|-|TRBJ2-1
TGTGCCAGCAGCCCCCCTCCTTCTAGAAGGAATGAGCAGTTCTTC
CASSPPPSRRNEQFF
>TRBV7-2|-|-|TRBJ2-7
TGTGCCAGCAGTCCAAGGGGTCTGGGGGAGCAGTACTTC
CASSPRGLGEQYF
>TRBV28|-|-|TRBJ1-1
TGTGCCAGCTTACCCAGTCAGGGGAGCACTGAAGCTTTCTTT
CASLPSQGSTEAFF
>TRBV5-1|-|-|TRBJ1-1
TGCGCCAGCAGCTTGGGACAGTTCATGAACACTGAAGCTTTCTTT
CASSLGQFMNTEAFF
>TRBV18|TRBD1|-|TRBJ1-2
TGTGCCAGCTCACCAGGGACAGGGGTTGGCTACACCTTC
CASSPGTGVGYTF
>TRBV21-1|-|-|TRBJ1-1
TGTGCCAGCAGCAAAGAGGGGGAAATGAACACTGAAGCTTTCTTT
CASSKEGEMNTEAFF
>TRBV7-7|TRBD1|-|TRBJ2-2
TGTGCCAGCAGCTTAAGACAGGGTGCCGGGGAGCTGTTTTTT
CASSLRQGAGELFF
>TRBV5-1|TRBD1|once|TRBJ1-1
TGCGCCAGCAGCTTGGTTGGGACAGGGAAAATCGGAGCTTTCTTT
CASSLVGTGKIGAFF